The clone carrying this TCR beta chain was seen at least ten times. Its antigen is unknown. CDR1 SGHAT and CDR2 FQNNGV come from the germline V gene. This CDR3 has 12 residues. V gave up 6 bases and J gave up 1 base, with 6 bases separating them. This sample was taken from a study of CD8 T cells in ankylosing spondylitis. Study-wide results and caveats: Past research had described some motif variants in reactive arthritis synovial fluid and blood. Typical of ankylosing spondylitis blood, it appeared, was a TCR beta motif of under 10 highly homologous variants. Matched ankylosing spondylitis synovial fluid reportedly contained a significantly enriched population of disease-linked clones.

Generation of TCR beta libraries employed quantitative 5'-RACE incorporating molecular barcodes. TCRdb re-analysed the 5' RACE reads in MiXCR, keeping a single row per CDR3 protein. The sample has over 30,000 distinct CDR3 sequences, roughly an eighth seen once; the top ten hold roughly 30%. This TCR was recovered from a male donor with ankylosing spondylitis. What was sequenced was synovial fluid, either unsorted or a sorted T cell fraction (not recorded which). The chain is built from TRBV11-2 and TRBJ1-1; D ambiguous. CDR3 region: CASRGRNTEAFF. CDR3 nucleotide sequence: TGTGCCAGCAGAGGACGGAACACTGAAGCTTTCTTT.